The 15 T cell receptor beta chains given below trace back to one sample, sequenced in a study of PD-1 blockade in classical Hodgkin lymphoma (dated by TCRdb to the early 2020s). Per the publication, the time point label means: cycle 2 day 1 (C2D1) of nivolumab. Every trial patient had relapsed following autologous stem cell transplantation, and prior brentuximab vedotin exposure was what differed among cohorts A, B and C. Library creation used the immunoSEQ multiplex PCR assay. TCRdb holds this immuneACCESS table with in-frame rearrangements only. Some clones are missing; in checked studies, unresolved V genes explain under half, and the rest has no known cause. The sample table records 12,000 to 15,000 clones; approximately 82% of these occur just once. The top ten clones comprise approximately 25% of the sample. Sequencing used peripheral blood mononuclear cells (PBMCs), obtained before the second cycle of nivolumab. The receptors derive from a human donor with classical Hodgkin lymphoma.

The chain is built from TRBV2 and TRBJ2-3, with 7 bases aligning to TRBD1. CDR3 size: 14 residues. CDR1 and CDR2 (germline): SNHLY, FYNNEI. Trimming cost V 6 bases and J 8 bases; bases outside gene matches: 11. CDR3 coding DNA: TGTGCCAGCAGGCGACAGGGTGGGGCCAGTACGCAGTATTTT. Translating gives CASRRQGGASTQYF.

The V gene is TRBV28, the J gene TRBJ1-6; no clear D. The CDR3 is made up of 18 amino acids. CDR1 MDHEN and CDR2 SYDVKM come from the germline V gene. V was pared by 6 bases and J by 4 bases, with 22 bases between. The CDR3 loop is CASSTPGEHGRYNSPLHF. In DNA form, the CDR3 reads TGTGCCAGCAGCACCCCGGGAGAGCATGGACGGTATAATTCACCCCTCCACTTT.

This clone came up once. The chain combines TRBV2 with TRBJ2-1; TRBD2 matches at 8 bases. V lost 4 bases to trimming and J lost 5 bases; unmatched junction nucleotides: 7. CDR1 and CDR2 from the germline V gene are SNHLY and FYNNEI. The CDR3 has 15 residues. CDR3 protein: CASSVNGGVHNEQFF. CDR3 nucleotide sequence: TGTGCCAGCAGTGTTAACGGGGGGGTCCACAATGAGCAGTTCTTC. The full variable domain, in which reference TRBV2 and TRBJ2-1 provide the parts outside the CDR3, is EPEVTQTPSHQVTQMGQEVILRCVPISNHLYFYWYRQILGQKVEFLVSFYNNEISEKSEIFDDQFSVERPDGSNFTLKIRSTKLEDSAMYFCASSVNGGVHNEQFFGPGTRLTVL.

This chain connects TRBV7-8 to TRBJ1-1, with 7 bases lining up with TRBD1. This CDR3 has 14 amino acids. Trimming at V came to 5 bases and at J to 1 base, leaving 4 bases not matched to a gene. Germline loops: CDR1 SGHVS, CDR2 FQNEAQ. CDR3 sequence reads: CASSTGTANTEAFF. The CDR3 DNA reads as TGTGCCAGCAGCACAGGGACAGCGAACACTGAAGCTTTCTTT.

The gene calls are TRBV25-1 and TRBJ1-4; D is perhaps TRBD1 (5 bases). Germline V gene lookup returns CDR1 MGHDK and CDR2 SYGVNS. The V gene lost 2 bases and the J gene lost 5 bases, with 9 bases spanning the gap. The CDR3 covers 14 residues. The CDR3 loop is CASSEQGPNEKLFF. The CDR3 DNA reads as TGTGCCAGCAGTGAACAGGGCCCGAATGAAAAACTGTTTTTT.

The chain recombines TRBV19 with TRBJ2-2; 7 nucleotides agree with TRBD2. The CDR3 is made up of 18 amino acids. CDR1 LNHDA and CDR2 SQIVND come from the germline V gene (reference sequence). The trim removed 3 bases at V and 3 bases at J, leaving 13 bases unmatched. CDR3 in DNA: TGTGCCAGTAGTATGACCCCTCCGGGACTAACCTACACCGGGGAGCTGTTTTTT. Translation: CASSMTPPGLTYTGELFF.

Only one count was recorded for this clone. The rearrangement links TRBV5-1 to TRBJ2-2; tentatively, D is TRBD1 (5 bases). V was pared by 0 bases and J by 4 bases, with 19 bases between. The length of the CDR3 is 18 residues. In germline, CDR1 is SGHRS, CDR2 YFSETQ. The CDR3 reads CASSLEGLFRAGTGELFF. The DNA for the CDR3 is TGCGCCAGCAGCTTGGAAGGCCTATTCAGGGCTGGCACCGGGGAGCTGTTTTTT.

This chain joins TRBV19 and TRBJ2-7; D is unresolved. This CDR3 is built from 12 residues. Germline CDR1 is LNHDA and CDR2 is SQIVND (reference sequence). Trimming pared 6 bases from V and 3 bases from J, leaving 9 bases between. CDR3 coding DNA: TGTGCCAGTAGCGAAGTCGGCTACGAGCAGTACTTC. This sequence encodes CASSEVGYEQYF.

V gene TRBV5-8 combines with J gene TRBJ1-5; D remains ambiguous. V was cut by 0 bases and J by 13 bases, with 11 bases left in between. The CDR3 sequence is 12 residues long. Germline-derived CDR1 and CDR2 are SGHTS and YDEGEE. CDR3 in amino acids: CASSLEGLVQHF. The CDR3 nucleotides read TGTGCCAGCAGCTTGGAAGGGTTGGTGCAGCATTTT.

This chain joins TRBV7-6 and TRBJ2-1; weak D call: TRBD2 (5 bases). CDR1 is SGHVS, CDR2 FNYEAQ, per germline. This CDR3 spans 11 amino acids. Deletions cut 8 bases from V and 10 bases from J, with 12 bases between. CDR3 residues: CASGWGVEQFF. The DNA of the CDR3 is TGTGCCAGCGGCTGGGGAGTGGAGCAGTTCTTC.

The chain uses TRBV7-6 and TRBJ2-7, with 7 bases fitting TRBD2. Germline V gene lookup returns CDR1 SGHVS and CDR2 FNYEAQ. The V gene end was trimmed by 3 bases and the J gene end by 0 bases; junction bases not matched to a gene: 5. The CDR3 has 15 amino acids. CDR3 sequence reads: CASSLLAGVSYEQYF. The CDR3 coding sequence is TGTGCCAGCAGCTTGTTGGCGGGGGTCTCCTACGAGCAGTACTTC. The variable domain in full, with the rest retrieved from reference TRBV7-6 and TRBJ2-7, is GAGVSQSPRYKVTKRGQDVALRCDPISGHVSLYWYRQALGQGPEFLTYFNYEAQQDKSGLPNDRFSAERPEGSISTLTIQRTEQRDSAMYRCASSLLAGVSYEQYFGPGTRLTVT.

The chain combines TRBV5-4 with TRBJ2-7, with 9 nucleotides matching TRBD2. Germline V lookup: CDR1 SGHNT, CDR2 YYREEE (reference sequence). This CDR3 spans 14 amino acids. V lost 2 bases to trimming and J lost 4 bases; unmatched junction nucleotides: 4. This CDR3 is CASSFAGGMYEQYF. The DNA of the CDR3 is TGTGCCAGCAGCTTTGCGGGGGGGATGTACGAGCAGTACTTC. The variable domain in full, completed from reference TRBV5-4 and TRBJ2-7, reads ETGVTQSPTHLIKTRGQQVTLRCSSQSGHNTVSWYQQALGQGPQFIFQYYREEENGRGNFPPRFSGLQFPNYSSELNVNALELDDSALYLCASSFAGGMYEQYFGPGTRLTVT.

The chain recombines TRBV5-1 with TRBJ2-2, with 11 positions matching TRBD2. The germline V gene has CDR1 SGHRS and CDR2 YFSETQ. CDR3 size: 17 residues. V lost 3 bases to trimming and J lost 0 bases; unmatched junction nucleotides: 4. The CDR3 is CASSSTSGGANTGELFF. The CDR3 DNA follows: TGCGCCAGCAGCTCAACTAGCGGGGGTGCGAACACCGGGGAGCTGTTTTTT.

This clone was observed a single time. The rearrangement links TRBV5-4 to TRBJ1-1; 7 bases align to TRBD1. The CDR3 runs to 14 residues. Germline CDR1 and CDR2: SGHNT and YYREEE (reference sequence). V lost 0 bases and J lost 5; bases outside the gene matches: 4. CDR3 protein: CASSLEQGSTEAFF. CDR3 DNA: TGTGCCAGCAGCTTGGAACAGGGGTCGACTGAAGCTTTCTTT.

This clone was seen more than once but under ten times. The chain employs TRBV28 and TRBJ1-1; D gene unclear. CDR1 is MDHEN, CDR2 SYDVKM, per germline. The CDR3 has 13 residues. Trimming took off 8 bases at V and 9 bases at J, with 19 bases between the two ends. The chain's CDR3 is CASALFTGGQAFF. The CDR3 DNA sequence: TGTGCCAGCGCGCTCTTTACGGGAGGGCAAGCTTTCTTT.